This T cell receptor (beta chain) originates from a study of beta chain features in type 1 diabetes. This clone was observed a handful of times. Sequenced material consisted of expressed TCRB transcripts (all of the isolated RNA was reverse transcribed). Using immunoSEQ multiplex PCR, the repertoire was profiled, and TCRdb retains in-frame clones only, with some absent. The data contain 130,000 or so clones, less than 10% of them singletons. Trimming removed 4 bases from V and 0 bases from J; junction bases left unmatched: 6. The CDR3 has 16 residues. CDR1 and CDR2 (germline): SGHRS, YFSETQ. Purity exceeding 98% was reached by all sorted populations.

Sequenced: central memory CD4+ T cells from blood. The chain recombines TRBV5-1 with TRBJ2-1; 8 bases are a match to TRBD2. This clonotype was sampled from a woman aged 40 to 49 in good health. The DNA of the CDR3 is TGCGCCAGCAGCGGTAGCGGGGCAAGCTCCTACAATGAGCAGTTCTTC. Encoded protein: CASSGSGASSYNEQFF.